This entry lists 20 T cell receptor beta chains sequenced from one sample in a study of T cells in Graves' hyperthyroidism and ophthalmopathy (dated by TCRdb to between 2018 and 2020). The method behind the library was multiplex PCR. Sequenced using an Illumina HiSeq 2000. The TCR beta CDR3 regions were amplified from the RNA transcripts. A first-round RT-PCR of the TCR CDR3 used the HTBI primer set with the Qiagen OneStep RT-PCR kit. TCRdb took the public reads, trimmed them with fastp at Q25, ran MiXCR for clone calling and kept in-frame beta chains. Here each entry gathers all rows of one CDR3 protein and keeps the most common genes and DNA. This sample gives about 740,000 distinct CDR3 sequences in total; approximately 15% of them show up just once. The biggest ten clones account for roughly 10% of the sample. What was sequenced was blood. The receptors come from a young woman with Graves' hyperthyroidism.

This clonotype was counted many times. The J gene is TRBJ2-3, the V gene TRBV6-5; D unclear. CDR1 and CDR2 (germline): MNHEY, SVGAGI. The CDR3 has 16 residues. Trimming removed 0 bases at V and 1 base at J, with 11 bases between. CDR3: CASSYSRSGGTDTQYF. CDR3 nucleotides: TGTGCCAGCAGTTACTCGAGATCTGGCGGCACAGATACGCAGTATTTT.

The chain uses TRBV15 and TRBJ2-1; the D gene is possibly TRBD1 (6 bases). The ends were cut back, 3 bases at V and 6 bases at J, with 12 bases in the middle. This CDR3 has 14 residues. Germline V gene data show CDR1 as LNHNV and CDR2 as YYDKDF (reference sequence). CDR3 sequence: CATSREQGPNEQFF. CDR3 in DNA: TGTGCCACCAGCAGGGAGCAGGGGCCCAATGAGCAGTTCTTC.

This clonotype was detected only a few times. The chain links TRBV6-5 to TRBJ1-6; possibly TRBD1 for D (5 bases). The ends were cut back, 2 bases at V and 7 bases at J, with 18 bases in the middle. Per germline, CDR1 MNHEY and CDR2 SVGAGI. The length of the CDR3 is 17 residues. The chain's CDR3 is CASSYQTARLKNSPLHF. The CDR3 DNA follows: TGTGCCAGCAGTTACCAGACAGCCAGGTTGAAAAATTCACCCCTCCACTTT.

The chain couples TRBV18 to TRBJ1-1; TRBD1 might be the D (5 bases). The CDR3 sequence is 13 residues long. V lost 2 bases, J lost 13 bases, and 17 bases lay in between. Germline CDR1 KGHSH, CDR2 LQKENI. The CDR3 bases are TGTGCCAGCTCACCAGGTCGGGGCACTGGGGGTTTCTTT. It is translated as CASSPGRGTGGFF.

This clonotype was recorded many times. This chain joins TRBV5-1 and TRBJ1-5; D is unresolved. The ends were cut back, 0 bases at V and 4 bases at J, with 11 bases in the middle. The CDR3 is 15 amino acids. Germline V gene sequence: CDR1 SGHRS, CDR2 YFSETQ. CDR3 amino acids: CASSLGVGINQPQHF. The CDR3 DNA reads TGCGCCAGCAGCTTGGGAGTAGGGATTAATCAGCCCCAGCATTTT.

This clonotype appeared many times. V is TRBV28 and J is TRBJ2-1; possible D gene TRBD2, 5 bases. The CDR3 loop spans 17 amino acids. The germline CDR1 and CDR2 sequences are MDHEN and SYDVKM. V was trimmed by 4 bases and J by 4 bases, leaving 20 bases between them. CDR3 nucleotides: TGTGCCAGCAGTTCCGGAGGAGTTTGGACTGATTACAATGAGCAGTTCTTC. Its translation: CASSSGGVWTDYNEQFF. Full variable domain (missing parts from reference TRBV28 and TRBJ2-1): DVKVTQSSRYLVKRTGEKVFLECVQDMDHENMFWYRQDPGLGLRLIYFSYDVKMKEKGDIPEGYSVSREKKERFSLILESASTNQTSMYLCASSSGGVWTDYNEQFFGPGTRLTVL.

This chain joins TRBV5-1 and TRBJ2-5, with 8 bases identical to TRBD1. V shed 0 bases and J 5 bases; nucleotides not matched to a gene: 6. The CDR3 extends over 15 amino acids. Germline V gives CDR1 SGHRS, CDR2 YFSETQ. CDR3 coding DNA: TGCGCCAGCAGCTTGGTGTCAGGGGGCCTGGAGACCCAGTACTTC. This sequence encodes CASSLVSGGLETQYF.

This clonotype was observed at least ten times. This sequence joins TRBV12-5 and TRBJ2-5; 12 bases fit TRBD1. Trimming cost V 6 bases and J 5 bases; bases outside gene matches: 10. This CDR3 has 16 residues. CDR1 and CDR2 (germline): LGHNT, FRNRAP. The CDR3 nucleotides are TGTGCTAGTGGCCTAGGGACAGGGGGCCCGGGGGAGACCCAGTACTTC. It yields the protein CASGLGTGGPGETQYF.

The chain joins TRBV27 to TRBJ2-1; TRBD1 matches at 7 bases. J lost 9 bases, V lost 1 base, and 9 bases had no gene match. Germline lookup yields CDR1 MNHEY and CDR2 SMNVEV (reference sequence). This CDR3 comprises 15 residues. CDR3 nucleotide sequence: TGTGCCAGCAGTTTATATGCAGGGGGTAGGGGTGAGCAGTTCTTC. Translation gives CASSLYAGGRGEQFF.

The V gene is TRBV28, the J gene TRBJ2-3; TRBD2 agrees at 8 bases. CDR1 MDHEN and CDR2 SYDVKM come from the germline V gene. This CDR3 comprises 14 residues. Unmatched junction bases numbered 8, after V lost 7 bases and J lost 5 bases. Here the CDR3 DNA reads TGTGCCAGCACTCACCCGGGAGGGATAGATACGCAGTATTTT. This gives the protein CASTHPGGIDTQYF.

The J gene is TRBJ2-1, the V gene TRBV20-1; D is possibly TRBD2 (6 bases). V was pared by 1 base and J by 4 bases, with 14 bases between. This CDR3 comprises 15 residues. Germline V gene data show CDR1 as DFQATT and CDR2 as SNEGSKA (reference sequence). CDR3 sequence (DNA): TGCAGTGCTAGAGCTTGGCCCGCGGGGTACAATGAGCAGTTCTTC. Translated: CSARAWPAGYNEQFF.

This clonotype was seen a handful of times. This sequence joins TRBV4-2 and TRBJ2-3; 9 bases are shared with TRBD2. The V and J ends lost 2 bases and 0 bases, in that order; junction bases with no gene match: 9. Germline V gives CDR1 LGHNA, CDR2 YNFKEQ. This CDR3 has 18 amino acids. CDR3 DNA sequence: TGTGCCAGCAGCCAATCCCGCGGGACTAGCAGTAGCACAGATACGCAGTATTTT. Translating gives CASSQSRGTSSSTDTQYF.

The DNA for the CDR3 is TGTGCCAGCGCCGACGGCTACTATGGCTACACCTTC. This sequence encodes CASADGYYGYTF. The rearrangement joins TRBV25-1 to TRBJ1-2, with no clear D. CDR1 and CDR2 (germline): MGHDK, SYGVNS. V was trimmed by 8 bases and J by 3 bases, leaving 10 bases between them. This CDR3 has 12 residues.

This clonotype was observed many times. The gene calls are TRBV27 and TRBJ2-1; TRBD2 matches 9 bases. Germline-derived CDR1 and CDR2 are MNHEY and SMNVEV (reference sequence). V lost 5 bases, J lost 0 bases, and 2 bases stayed unmatched. The CDR3 loop spans 15 amino acids. The CDR3 sequence is CASSPSGASYNEQFF. The DNA of the CDR3 is TGTGCCAGCAGTCCTAGCGGGGCCTCCTACAATGAGCAGTTCTTC.

This clonotype was seen at least ten times. The chain is built from TRBV12-3 or TRBV12-4 and TRBJ2-7, with 10 positions matching TRBD1. Germline trimming cut 6 bases from V and 2 bases from J; bases unmatched to any gene: 4. The CDR3 runs 14 residues. Written as DNA, the CDR3 is TGTGCCAGCAGACGACAGGGGGCTCCCTACGAGCAGTACTTC. Translation: CASRRQGAPYEQYF.

This chain connects TRBV12-3 or TRBV12-4 to TRBJ2-7; 12 bases line up with TRBD2. V lost 4 bases and J lost 7; bases outside the gene matches: 11. CDR3 length: 16 residues. This CDR3 is CASSSGLAGGYYEQYF. CDR3 in DNA: TGTGCCAGCAGTTCGGGGCTAGCGGGAGGGTACTATGAGCAGTACTTC.

The table lists this clonotype with many counts. The chain joins TRBV27 to TRBJ2-1; 8 bases line up with TRBD2. CDR1 is MNHEY and CDR2 is SMNVEV in the germline V gene (reference sequence). This CDR3 contains 18 residues. The J segment lost 5 bases and the V segment lost 1 base, leaving 13 bases of the junction unmatched. The CDR3 sequence: CASSLFWGFSGGDNEQFF. In nucleotides, the CDR3 is TGTGCCAGCAGTTTATTTTGGGGCTTTTCGGGAGGGGACAATGAGCAGTTCTTC.

This clonotype was observed many times. J is TRBJ2-5 and V is TRBV7-2; TRBD2 agrees at 12 bases. CDR1 and CDR2 from the germline V gene are SGHTA and FQGNSA. The CDR3 spans 14 residues. V lost 4 bases and J lost 5; bases outside the gene matches: 2. The CDR3 here is CASSSGTSGETQYF. CDR3 sequence (DNA): TGTGCCAGCAGCTCCGGGACTAGCGGGGAGACCCAGTACTTC.

This clonotype was seen a few times. The rearrangement links TRBV7-3 to TRBJ2-1; D ambiguous. Germline values: CDR1 SGHTA, CDR2 FQGTGA. The CDR3 has 13 residues. The ends were cut back, 3 bases at V and 5 bases at J, with 8 bases in the middle. The CDR3 nucleotides read TGTGCCAGCAGCTTTAACGGCAACAATGAGCAGTTCTTC. As protein: CASSFNGNNEQFF.

The table lists this clonotype with many counts. The V call is TRBV5-6, the J call TRBJ2-7; perhaps TRBD2 as D (6 bases). The CDR3 covers 15 residues. CDR1 is SGHDT and CDR2 is YYEEEE in the germline V gene. The V gene lost 4 bases and the J gene lost 1 base, with 15 bases spanning the gap. CDR3 in DNA: TGTGCCAGCAGCGCACGGGACTTACCTTCCTACGAGCAGTACTTC. Its protein product is CASSARDLPSYEQYF. Using reference TRBV5-6 and TRBJ2-7 for the parts outside the CDR3, the full variable domain is DAGVTQSPTHLIKTRGQQVTLRCSPKSGHDTVSWYQQALGQGPQFIFQYYEEEERQRGNFPDRFSGHQFPNYSSELNVNALLLGDSALYLCASSARDLPSYEQYFGPGTRLTVT.